These 12 T cell receptor beta chains were sequenced from one sample in a study of glioma-infiltrating T cells (dated by TCRdb to about 2016). This sample was sequenced with an Illumina MiSeq. The iRepertoire nested amplicon-rescue multiplex PCR (arm-PCR) platform was used to amplify TCR alpha and beta CDR3 regions from RNA. TCRdb reprocessing: public reads trimmed at Q25 with fastp, clones called with MiXCR, in-frame beta chains kept. Rows with a matching CDR3 protein are joined into one entry that keeps the most common DNA and genes. The sample has around 120,000 distinct CDR3 sequences on record, under 30% of them singletons. The ten top clones hold about a quarter of the sample. Sequencing was carried out using glioma tissue, nonneoplastic brain tissue, or PBMCs (not recorded which). These receptors were collected from a human donor with low-grade glioma or glioblastoma, undergoing nonglioma brain surgery, or in good health (not recorded which).

This clonotype was picked up many times. This chain links TRBV20-1 with TRBJ1-2; 7 bases map to TRBD1. CDR3 length: 15 residues. The V segment lost 0 bases and the J segment 3 bases; nucleotides outside the gene matches: 7. Per germline, CDR1 DFQATT and CDR2 SNEGSKA (reference sequence). For the CDR3, the DNA is TGCAGTGCTAGAGATCAAGGGGGCTGGGACTATGGCTACACCTTC. This gives the protein CSARDQGGWDYGYTF.

This clonotype was seen more than once but under ten times. The J gene is TRBJ2-5, the V gene TRBV11-3; 8 bases fit TRBD1. The CDR3 sequence is 15 residues long. The V gene end was trimmed by 4 bases and the J gene end by 4 bases; junction bases not matched to a gene: 8. In germline, CDR1 is SGHNT, CDR2 YENEEA. CDR3 in DNA: TGTGCCAGCAGCTCCCGAGGACAGGGAATAGAGACCCAGTACTTC. This sequence encodes CASSSRGQGIETQYF.

This clonotype was counted only a few times. V is TRBV7-2 and J is TRBJ1-2, with TRBD1 matching over 10 bases. V lost 5 bases, J lost 8 bases, and 8 bases stayed unmatched. The CDR3 is made up of 14 amino acids. CDR1 is SGHTA, CDR2 FQGNSA, per germline. In DNA form, the CDR3 reads TGTGCCAGCAGCCCCTGGACAGGGGGACGCGGCTACACCTTC. Its translation: CASSPWTGGRGYTF.

This clonotype was recorded at least ten times. V is TRBV7-2 and J is TRBJ2-1, with 9 bases aligning to TRBD1. V was pared by 5 bases and J by 9 bases, with 11 bases of the junction left unmatched. The CDR3 covers 15 residues. Germline V lookup: CDR1 SGHTA, CDR2 FQGNSA. The CDR3 loop is CASSTRPGQGTEQFF. The CDR3 DNA is TGTGCCAGCAGCACCCGCCCGGGACAGGGAACTGAGCAGTTCTTC.

This clonotype was recorded many times. The chain recombines TRBV6-1 with TRBJ2-5; perhaps TRBD2 as D (5 bases). Between the trimmed V and J ends, which lost 7 bases and 5 bases, there was a span of 20 bases. This CDR3 has 15 residues. The germline gives CDR1 MNHNS, CDR2 SASEGT. The CDR3, as DNA: TGTGCCAGCATTTCTATCCCGAGGGTTGGGGAGACCCAGTACTTC. Its translation: CASISIPRVGETQYF.

This rearrangement joins TRBV14 to TRBJ2-2; 10 bases align to TRBD2. Germline-derived CDR1 and CDR2 are SGHDN and FVKESK. With V trimmed by 4 bases and J by 1 base, 12 bases remained unmatched. The CDR3 runs 19 residues. CDR3 nucleotide sequence: TGTGCCAGCAGCCTGCTAGCGGGGGCCTTCGACTTGAACACCGGGGAGCTGTTTTTT. Translating it yields CASSLLAGAFDLNTGELFF.

Comments on this clonotype: No conserved phenylalanine or tryptophan is present at the end of the CDR3, so a read error is the likely explanation. The rearrangement links TRBV28 to TRBJ1-2; perhaps TRBD1 as D (6 bases). Germline V CDR1 and CDR2: MDHEN, SYDVKM. V was pared by 5 bases and J by 8 bases, with 12 bases between. The CDR3 covers 12 residues. In DNA form, the CDR3 reads TGTGCCAGCAGTCTGGGGCAGGGGGGCTACACCCTC. Its translation: CASSLGQGGYTL.

This clonotype was seen ten or more times. The chain recombines TRBV24-1 with TRBJ2-3; D is undetermined. Germline CDR1 reads KGHDR; CDR2 reads SFDVKD. The CDR3 runs 17 residues. The V end was cut by 1 base, the J end by 0 bases, with 13 bases between. DNA of the CDR3: TGTGCCACCAGTGATTTTCGGGCGGCGGAAAGCACAGATACGCAGTATTTT. This gives the protein CATSDFRAAESTDTQYF.

This clonotype occurred a few times. This chain links TRBV7-2 with TRBJ1-1; possibly TRBD1 for D (5 bases). The V end was cut by 5 bases, the J end by 1 base, with 17 bases between. The V gene's germline CDR1 is SGHTA and CDR2 FQGNSA. The CDR3 extends over 16 amino acids. The CDR3 sequence is CASSPYGTLTNTEAFF. The CDR3, as DNA: TGTGCCAGCAGCCCATATGGGACGCTAACGAACACTGAAGCTTTCTTT. The full variable domain, rest sourced from reference TRBV7-2 and TRBJ1-1, is GAGVSQSPSNKVTEKGKDVELRCDPISGHTALYWYRQSLGQGLEFLIYFQGNSAPDKSGLPSDRFSAERTGGSVSTLTIQRTQQEDSAVYLCASSPYGTLTNTEAFFGQGTRLTVV.

This clonotype was picked up many times. This chain links TRBV6-1 with TRBJ2-2; D is undetermined. Germline values: CDR1 MNHNS, CDR2 SASEGT. Trimming left V 6 bases short and J 3 bases short, with 14 bases between. The CDR3 is 15 amino acids. This CDR3 reads CASSKHPQDTGELFF. The DNA of the CDR3 is TGTGCCAGCAGCAAACACCCACAAGACACCGGGGAGCTGTTTTTT.

The chain couples TRBV7-3 to TRBJ2-1; 9 bases are a match to TRBD2. V trimming: 0 bases; J trimming: 7 bases; junction bases outside the gene matches: 4. The CDR3 covers 15 residues. The V gene's germline CDR1 is SGHTA and CDR2 FQGTGA. The CDR3 loop is CASSLTETSGNEQFF. Here the CDR3 DNA reads TGTGCCAGCAGCTTAACAGAGACTAGCGGAAATGAGCAGTTCTTC.

The V and J genes are TRBV5-1 and TRBJ1-2; possibly TRBD1 for D (5 bases). Germline V CDR1 and CDR2: SGHRS, YFSETQ. The CDR3 consists of 15 residues. V was clipped by 0 bases and J by 4 bases, with 13 bases between them. The chain's CDR3 is CASSLGVTGSYGYTF. The DNA for the CDR3 is TGCGCCAGCAGCTTGGGGGTTACAGGTTCCTATGGCTACACCTTC.